Sequencing of this T cell receptor beta chain was carried out in a study of identical twins. Study-wide findings and caveats: Models predicted less out-of-frame TCR alpha sharing in monozygotic twins than was found.

This clonotype has at least ten counts. The antigen is undetermined. Addition of a universal primer site occurred through template switching, and cDNA carried unique molecular identifiers. Each CDR3 protein gets one entry after TCRdb re-called the 5' RACE reads with MiXCR. Found here are 310,000 or so distinct CDR3 sequences, under 9% of them singletons; the top ten hold less than 2.5%. These data also formed part of another study, on yellow fever vaccine responses in identical twins.

The clonotype comes from a woman aged 18-35 years in good health. Sequenced input: memory (CD45RO+) T cells sorted from blood.

The CDR3 is CASSQTRLGEQFF. For the CDR3, the DNA is TGTGCCAGCAGTCAGACGCGCCTGGGGGAGCAGTTCTTC. The chain combines TRBV12-3 or TRBV12-4 with TRBJ2-1, with unresolved D. V lost 5 bases and J 10 bases, leaving 15 bases between the germline ends. CDR3 length: 13 residues.